A selection of T cell receptor beta chains follows, all from one sample in a study of cytomegalovirus exposure and HLA in healthy donors. Libraries were prepared by immunoSEQ multiplex PCR; TCRdb keeps only in-frame clonotypes and omits some of them. The repertoire holds approximately 120,000 clones, around 79% seen once, with 6% to 8% in the top ten. Input material: PBMCs. These receptors all stem from a woman in her forties in good health and CMV-seronegative. The CDR3 runs from the conserved cysteine through the conserved F or W. The D gene is left open where the match is weak. Rows may omit the clone size; those that give it use once, few, many or a size class.

TRBV9	.	TRBJ2-7	.	CASSRLSGYSYGQYF	TGTGCCAGCAGCCGGTTAAGCGGTTACTCCTACGGGCAGTACTTC
TRBV10-1	TRBD2	TRBJ2-7	.	CASSGGLAGGGQYF	TGCGCCAGCAGCGGCGGACTAGCGGGAGGGGGGCAGTACTTC
TRBV2	TRBD2	TRBJ2-5	few	CAGGGTSGRWETQYF	TGTGCCGGCGGAGGGACTAGCGGGAGGTGGGAGACCCAGTACTTC
TRBV14	.	TRBJ2-7	.	CASSQGWTPYEQYF	TGTGCCAGCAGCCAAGGGTGGACACCCTACGAGCAGTACTTC
TRBV5-1	.	TRBJ2-7	.	CASSLGRGNYEQYF	TGCGCCAGCAGCTTGGGTAGGGGAAACTACGAGCAGTACTTC
TRBV27	.	TRBJ2-3	few	CASSPIRFTQYF	TGTGCCAGCAGTCCCATACGGTTTACGCAGTATTTT
TRBV5-4	.	TRBJ2-1	few	CASNIYYRDHEQFF	TGTGCCAGCAACATATATTACAGGGACCATGAGCAGTTCTTC
TRBV7-9	.	TRBJ1-1	.	CASSLARDYTEAFF	TGTGCCAGCAGCTTAGCGAGGGACTACACTGAAGCTTTCTTT
TRBV11-2	.	TRBJ2-2	many	CASSYPARERNTGELFF	TGTGCCAGCAGCTACCCGGCACGGGAGCGCAACACCGGGGAGCTGTTTTTT
TRBV11-2	.	TRBJ2-7	.	CASSLARGGEQYF	TGTGCCAGCAGCTTAGCCAGGGGCGGGGAGCAGTACTTC
TRBV4-1	.	TRBJ1-2	.	CASSQAGVNYGYTF	TGCGCCAGCAGCCAAGCCGGGGTTAACTATGGCTACACCTTC
TRBV6-5	.	TRBJ1-2	.	CASRTLRQDGYGYTF	TGTGCCAGCAGAACTCTCCGACAGGATGGCTATGGCTACACCTTC
TRBV2	TRBD2	TRBJ2-5	.	CASSGPTSGRVWETQYF	TGTGCCAGCAGTGGACCGACTAGCGGGAGGGTGTGGGAGACCCAGTACTTC
TRBV4-2	.	TRBJ1-3	.	CASSQEGRTASLGNTIYF	TGTGCCAGCAGCCAAGAAGGACGGACTGCCAGTCTTGGAAACACCATATATTTT
TRBV11-2	TRBD1	TRBJ2-7	once	CASSPYRGLSYEQYF	TGTGCCAGCAGCCCTTACAGGGGGCTTTCCTACGAGCAGTACTTC
TRBV6-5	TRBD1	TRBJ1-2	.	CASSLDRGYGYTF	TGTGCCAGCAGTCTTGACAGGGGATATGGCTACACCTTC
TRBV2	.	TRBJ2-1	.	CASSEQGDEQFF	TGTGCCAGCAGTGAACAGGGCGATGAGCAGTTCTTC
TRBV9	.	TRBJ2-7	few	CASSVEVTEVGEQYF	TGTGCCAGCAGCGTAGAGGTGACAGAGGTGGGGGAGCAGTACTTC
TRBV29-1	.	TRBJ1-2	once	CSAGQISGYGYTF	TGCAGCGCTGGCCAAATCAGTGGCTATGGCTACACCTTC
TRBV6-5	.	TRBJ2-3	.	CASSYQTFSTDTQYF	TGTGCCAGCAGTTACCAGACATTTAGCACAGATACGCAGTATTTT
TRBV15	.	TRBJ1-4	.	CATSRGWGRREGKLFF	TGTGCCACCAGCAGAGGATGGGGCCGCCGGGAGGGAAAACTGTTTTTT
TRBV7-9	.	TRBJ1-1	.	CASTGQHMNTEAFF	TGTGCCAGCACCGGACAGCACATGAACACTGAAGCTTTCTTT
TRBV5-1	.	TRBJ2-6	once	CASSKIGGGSGRWGANGLTF	TGCGCCAGCAGCAAAATTGGCGGGGGTTCGGGTCGTTGGGGGGCCAACGGCCTGACTTTC
TRBV5-1	.	TRBJ2-5	.	CASSPGSTQETQYF	TGCGCCAGCAGCCCGGGGTCAACCCAAGAGACCCAGTACTTC
TRBV18	TRBD2	TRBJ2-3	.	CASSPTSDTDTQYF	TGTGCCAGCTCACCAACTAGCGACACAGATACGCAGTATTTT
TRBV9	.	TRBJ1-1	.	CASSVALAGMNTEAFF	TGTGCCAGCAGCGTAGCTCTCGCAGGGATGAACACTGAAGCTTTCTTT
TRBV21-1	.	TRBJ1-1	.	CASSKGDDRKTLNTEAFF	TGTGCCAGCAGCAAAGGGGATGACAGGAAAACCCTGAACACTGAAGCTTTCTTT